The 6 T cell receptor beta chains below all came from one sample that was sequenced in a study of blood T cell repertoires in COVID-19. Clones were sequenced by immunoSEQ multiplex PCR, and TCRdb holds only the in-frame ones, with some missing. The table records some 80,000 clones, about 90% of them present only once. Sequencing was performed on peripheral blood. All receptors come from a human donor in a cohort sampled during active COVID-19.

This clone has more than one count but fewer than ten. J is TRBJ2-5 and V is TRBV11-2; 14 bases are a match to TRBD2. The V segment lost 4 bases and the J segment 5 bases; nucleotides outside the gene matches: 9. This CDR3 region has 17 residues. Germline V gene lookup returns CDR1 SGHAT and CDR2 FQNNGV. The CDR3 region is CASSSRLAGGPSETQYF. Here the CDR3 DNA reads TGTGCCAGCAGCTCCCGACTAGCGGGAGGGCCCTCGGAGACCCAGTACTTC.

The V and J genes are TRBV5-4 and TRBJ1-2; 8 bases line up with TRBD1. The CDR3 runs to 15 residues. Trimming removed 2 bases from V and 4 bases from J; junction bases left unmatched: 7. Germline loops: CDR1 SGHNT, CDR2 YYREEE (reference sequence). CDR3 sequence reads: CASSFGQGDPYGYTF. The DNA of the CDR3 is TGTGCCAGCAGCTTTGGACAGGGCGACCCCTATGGCTACACCTTC. The full variable domain, rest sourced from reference TRBV5-4 and TRBJ1-2, is ETGVTQSPTHLIKTRGQQVTLRCSSQSGHNTVSWYQQALGQGPQFIFQYYREEENGRGNFPPRFSGLQFPNYSSELNVNALELDDSALYLCASSFGQGDPYGYTFGSGTRLTVV.

The gene calls are TRBV3-1 (or the pseudogene TRBV3-2) and TRBJ2-7, with TRBD1 matching over 11 bases. Germline loops: CDR1 LGHDT, CDR2 YNNKEL (reference sequence). This CDR3 region has 15 residues. V lost 4 bases and J lost 2; bases outside the gene matches: 4. DNA of the CDR3: TGTGCCAGCAGCCTCCGGGACAGGGGGACCTACGAGCAGTACTTC. Translation: CASSLRDRGTYEQYF.

The chain joins TRBV27 to TRBJ2-6; a possible D gene is TRBD2 (6 bases). The V end was cut by 7 bases, the J end by 2 bases, with 24 bases between. This CDR3 is built from 19 residues. Germline CDR1 and CDR2: MNHEY and SMNVEV (reference sequence). CDR3 amino acids: CASTRIGSLIIAGANVLTF. The DNA of the CDR3 is TGTGCCAGCACTCGGATCGGGAGCCTCATAATCGCTGGGGCCAACGTCCTGACTTTC.

This chain joins TRBV3-1 (or the pseudogene TRBV3-2) and TRBJ1-2; tentative D call: TRBD1 (6 bases). The CDR3 sequence is 17 residues long. Germline CDR1 and CDR2: LGHDT and YNNKEL (reference sequence). V was clipped by 0 bases and J by 4 bases, with 18 bases between them. The chain's CDR3 is CASSQDTAGAGGYGYTF. CDR3 coding DNA: TGTGCCAGCAGCCAAGATACCGCAGGGGCGGGCGGCTATGGCTACACCTTC.

The rearrangement joins TRBV19 to TRBJ2-7, with TRBD2 matching 13 bases. V gave up 5 bases and J gave up 0 bases; unmatched junction bases: 1. This CDR3 has 15 residues. The V gene's germline CDR1 is LNHDA and CDR2 SQIVND (reference sequence). The CDR3 sequence: CASSGTSGASYEQYF. DNA of the CDR3: TGTGCCAGTAGTGGGACTAGCGGGGCCTCCTACGAGCAGTACTTC.